These 2 T cell receptor beta chains came from one sample sequenced in a study of T cells after yellow fever vaccination. TCRdb called the 5' RACE reads again in MiXCR, with one record for every CDR3 protein. The top ten hold more than 20% of the sample, which has some 350,000 distinct CDR3 sequences, roughly 4.3% seen once. The source material was PBMCs, sampled 5 days after the yellow fever booster vaccination. The receptors here all came from a man younger than 35 who received the YFV17D yellow fever vaccine.

This chain connects TRBV23-1 to TRBJ2-7; D tentatively fits TRBD1 or TRBD2 (5 bases each). TRBV23-1 is treated as an ORF (open reading frame) with a function not yet certain. The CDR3 is made up of 16 amino acids. Trimming removed 4 bases at V and 0 bases at J, with 16 bases between. The CDR3 loop is CASSPPPGTSSYEQYV. The CDR3 nucleotides read TGCGCCAGCAGTCCCCCCCCCGGGACGTCCTCCTACGAGCAGTACGTC.

The chain uses TRBV4-1 and TRBJ1-1; D is perhaps TRBD1 (6 bases). The V and J ends lost 2 bases and 0 bases respectively, with 13 bases between them. This CDR3 spans 16 amino acids. Germline values: CDR1 MGHRA, CDR2 YSYEKL. Here the CDR3 reads CASSQFGGTLNTEAFF. For the CDR3, the DNA is TGCGCCAGCAGCCAATTCGGAGGGACATTGAACACTGAAGCTTTCTTT.